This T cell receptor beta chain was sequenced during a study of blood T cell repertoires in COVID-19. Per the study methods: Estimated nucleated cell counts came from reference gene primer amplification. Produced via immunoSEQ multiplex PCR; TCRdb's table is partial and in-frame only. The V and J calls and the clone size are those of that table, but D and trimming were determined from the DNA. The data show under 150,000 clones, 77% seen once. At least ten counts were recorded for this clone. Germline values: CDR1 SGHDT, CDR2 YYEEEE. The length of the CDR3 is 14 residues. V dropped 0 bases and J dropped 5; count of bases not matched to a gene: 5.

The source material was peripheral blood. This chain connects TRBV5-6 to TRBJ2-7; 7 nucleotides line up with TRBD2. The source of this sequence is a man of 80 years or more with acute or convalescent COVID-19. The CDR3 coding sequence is TGTGCCAGCAGCTTGGCGGGGGGTAACAACGAGCAGTACTTC. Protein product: CASSLAGGNNEQYF.